This note documents a single TCR beta chain sequence. No antigen is known for it. The data stem from a study of OX40 agonist ivuxolimab in advanced cancers. About the study: At roughly 83% male, the cohort had a mean age of about 60 years, ranging from roughly 20 to 85.

Study results and limitations: At 0.1-3.0 mg/kg, partial responders had clonal expansion among the lowest observed.

Germline V lookup: CDR1 SGHDT, CDR2 YYEEEE. Trimming removed 4 bases from V and 7 bases from J, with 11 bases in between. The CDR3 has 12 amino acids. Assay: immunoSEQ multiplex PCR; the TCRdb copy retains only in-frame clones and omits some. The table has approximately 82,000 clones, roughly 94% seen once. The starting material was CD4+ or CD8+ T cells sorted from blood, obtained in a trial of the OX40 agonist ivuxolimab. The chain uses TRBV5-6 and TRBJ1-2; unclear D gene. The sequence was collected from an adult with an advanced solid tumor such as melanoma, head and neck, liver or kidney cancer. The CDR3 DNA reads as TGTGCCAGCAGCCCGGGATCTCCTGGCTACACCTTC. It codes for CASSPGSPGYTF.